This TCR beta chain stems from a study of T-cell memory formation after mild COVID-19. Whole-study results and caveats: From day 15 to 85, contracting clones were balanced between CD4 and CD8, whereas later expanders leaned toward CD4+.

This clonotype appeared a few times. No antigen is known for it. Each CDR3 protein is one row after TCRdb ran MiXCR on the 5' RACE reads. The sample shows around 220,000 distinct CDR3 sequences, roughly 15% of them seen only once. Sample: PBMCs or a T cell subset sorted from them (not recorded which). This TCR was recovered from a man younger than 35 who had mild COVID-19 (a few samples of this study predate the infection). Cell type and time point are not known.

This chain's CDR3 is CASSTPASYEQYV. In DNA form, the CDR3 reads TGTGCCAGCAGCACCCCGGCCTCCTACGAGCAGTACGTC. The rearrangement joins TRBV7-8 to TRBJ2-7; D is uncertain. This CDR3 contains 13 residues. Trimming left V 5 bases short and J 0 bases short, with 8 bases between. The germline gives CDR1 SGHVS, CDR2 FQNEAQ.